This T cell receptor beta chain was found in a study of monozygotic twins with inflammatory bowel disease. Study-level results: Repertoire similarity did not differ between concordant and discordant twins, perhaps due to limited power. TCRbeta diversity (inverse Simpson) was lower in IBD patients than in healthy co-twins.

Comments on this clonotype: The antigen is not known.

Template switching introduced UMIs that contain a 6-nucleotide sample barcode. After re-calling the 5' RACE reads, TCRdb lists one entry per CDR3 protein, DNA absent. This table lists fewer than 110,000 distinct CDR3 sequences. Whole blood that had not undergone T cell sorting provided the isolated total RNA. This CDR3 comprises 14 residues. Germline V gene sequence: CDR1 KGHSH, CDR2 LQKENI. This TCR was sampled from a human donor with ulcerative colitis or Crohn's disease, or a healthy co-twin of an affected twin (not recorded which). Specimen: blood. J is TRBJ2-7 and V is TRBV18; TCRdb designates TRBD1, a call that cannot be tested without DNA. The CDR3 sequence is CASSPPAGAGEQYF.